The 21 T cell receptor beta chains below were found in one sample sequenced in a study of Graves' ophthalmopathy and Graves' hyperthyroidism. Amplifying from RNA transcripts, the study obtained TCR beta CDR3 regions. RT-PCR in the first round used HTBI primers; a second-round multiplex PCR followed. Via MiXCR, TCRdb re-called the multiplex PCR reads, giving one row per CDR3 protein. Of under 800,000 distinct CDR3 sequences listed, 22% are singletons. The sequenced sample consisted of peripheral blood. These receptors were obtained from a woman between 18 and 29 years old with stable Graves' hyperthyroidism. Some clones in this sample may be carry-over from other donors' samples.

In this sample, this clonotype turned up many times. This chain joins TRBV13 and TRBJ1-2; TRBD1 agrees at 12 bases. This CDR3 spans 16 amino acids. Losses at the gene ends were 1 base for V and 3 bases for J; bases not matched to a gene: 3. The V gene's germline CDR1 is PRHDT and CDR2 FYEKMQ (reference sequence). CDR3 amino acids: CASSLVGTGGDYGYTF. The CDR3 region has the DNA TGTGCCAGCAGCTTAGTGGGGACAGGGGGCGACTATGGCTACACCTTC. Filled out from reference TRBV13 and TRBJ1-2, the complete variable domain reads AAGVIQSPRHLIKEKRETATLKCYPIPRHDTVYWYQQGPGQDPQFLISFYEKMQSDKGSIPDRFSAQQFSDYHSELNMSSLELGDSALYFCASSLVGTGGDYGYTFGSGTRLTVV.

The V call is TRBV27, the J call TRBJ1-2; D call uncertain. Deletions cut 3 bases from V and 7 bases from J, with 12 bases between. Per the germline V gene, CDR1 is MNHEY and CDR2 is SMNVEV (reference sequence). The CDR3 is made up of 13 amino acids. The CDR3 DNA reads as TGTGCCAGCAGTTTTCGAGGCCCAACTGGCTACACCTTC. This encodes CASSFRGPTGYTF.

This chain connects TRBV4-1 to TRBJ1-3; D gene uncertain. The CDR3 runs to 16 residues. Per the germline V gene, CDR1 is MGHRA and CDR2 is YSYEKL. V was cut by 4 bases and J by 3 bases, with 16 bases left in between. The CDR3 DNA is TGCGCCAGCAGCCGTCTCGGGGTGGCTCTTGGAAACACCATATATTTT. Protein: CASSRLGVALGNTIYF.

This clonotype appeared many times. The V gene is TRBV28, the J gene TRBJ2-2; a possible D gene is TRBD2 (7 bases). This CDR3 has 14 residues. With 6 bases removed from V and 4 bases from J, the gap between germline ends came to 12 bases. Germline-derived CDR1 and CDR2 are MDHEN and SYDVKM. CDR3 in amino acids: CASRQGGGTGELFF. The CDR3 coding sequence is TGTGCCAGCAGACAGGGAGGGGGCACCGGGGAGCTGTTTTTT.

This clonotype was picked up many times. The chain carries TRBV12-3 or TRBV12-4 and TRBJ1-3; D unresolved. The CDR3 spans 15 residues. The V and J ends lost 3 bases and 0 bases respectively, with 9 bases between them. The CDR3 DNA reads as TGTGCCAGCAGTTTCGCGGGCCACTCTGGAAACACCATATATTTT. As protein: CASSFAGHSGNTIYF.

The rearrangement uses TRBV5-6 and TRBJ1-5, with 7 bases matching TRBD1. The trim removed 4 bases at V and 6 bases at J, leaving 10 bases unmatched. Per germline, CDR1 SGHDT and CDR2 YYEEEE. This CDR3 is built from 15 residues. The CDR3 nucleotides read TGTGCCAGCAGCCTCGGACAGGCGGGCTCTCAGCCCCAGCATTTT. The encoded protein is CASSLGQAGSQPQHF.

There are many counts of this clonotype. The chain employs TRBV28 and TRBJ2-7, with 15 bases identical to TRBD2. This CDR3 is built from 18 residues. V lost 3 bases and J lost 3; bases outside the gene matches: 9. Germline CDR1 reads MDHEN; CDR2 reads SYDVKM. The CDR3 reads CASSFGGLAGGRGYEQYF. Here the CDR3 DNA reads TGTGCCAGCAGTTTTGGTGGACTAGCGGGAGGGCGGGGCTACGAGCAGTACTTC.

In its sample, this clonotype was seen many times. This chain uses TRBV19 with TRBJ1-5, with 9 nucleotides matching TRBD1. Germline CDR1 LNHDA, CDR2 SQIVND (reference sequence). The CDR3 spans 15 residues. J gave up 4 bases and V 6 bases, and 7 bases lay outside the gene matches. The CDR3 sequence is CASSQTQGANQPQHF. DNA for the CDR3: TGTGCCAGTAGCCAAACACAGGGGGCGAATCAGCCCCAGCATTTT.

This clonotype was counted at least ten times. The rearrangement joins TRBV6-4 to TRBJ1-2; 9 positions match TRBD1. CDR1 is MRHNA, CDR2 SNTAGT, per germline. The CDR3 contains 19 residues. The junction had 19 bases not matched to a gene; V was cut back by 5 bases and J by 3 bases. CDR3 protein: CASSKLPLDGQGTHYGYTF. CDR3 DNA sequence: TGTGCCAGCAGTAAACTCCCTTTAGACGGACAGGGGACTCACTATGGCTACACCTTC.

About this clonotype: This may stem from a read error, because a much larger clone lies one nucleotide away. This rearrangement joins TRBV9 to TRBJ1-3; possible D gene TRBD1, 5 bases. Trimming pared 3 bases from V and 0 bases from J, leaving 7 bases between. CDR1 and CDR2 from the germline V gene are SGDLS and YYNGEE. The CDR3 spans 14 residues. The CDR3 loop reads CASSATVSGNTIYF. CDR3 coding DNA: TGTGCCAGCAGCGCGACAGTCTCTGGAAACACCATATATTTT.

This clonotype was recorded at least ten times. The chain uses TRBV12-3 or TRBV12-4 and TRBJ1-5; D might be TRBD1 (5 bases). V lost 5 bases and J 7 bases, leaving 15 bases between the germline ends. The CDR3 length is 14 residues. The CDR3 protein is CASSVLRVGQPQHF. In DNA form, the CDR3 reads TGTGCCAGCAGTGTACTCAGGGTTGGACAGCCCCAGCATTTT.

This clonotype was counted many times. The chain has TRBV19 and TRBJ1-1; D ambiguous. From germline, CDR1 is LNHDA and CDR2 SQIVND (reference sequence). Trimming stripped 3 bases from V and 1 base from J, with 6 bases between. The CDR3 spans 13 residues. The CDR3 nucleotides read TGTGCCAGTAGTATGGTAGGGAACACTGAAGCTTTCTTT. Amino acid sequence: CASSMVGNTEAFF.

This clonotype was found many times. The chain combines TRBV29-1 with TRBJ1-1, with 8 bases aligning to TRBD1. The CDR3 runs 13 residues. V trimming: 6 bases; J trimming: 0 bases; junction bases outside the gene matches: 3. Germline CDR1 and CDR2: SQVTM and ANQGSEA. Written as DNA, the CDR3 is TGCAGCGTCAGACAGGGGATGAACACTGAAGCTTTCTTT. It specifies CSVRQGMNTEAFF.

This clonotype showed up many times. The V call is TRBV2, the J call TRBJ1-2, with a weak D call TRBD1 (5 bases). The CDR3 runs to 16 residues. V lost 1 base and J 6 bases, leaving 18 bases between the germline ends. The V gene's germline CDR1 is SNHLY and CDR2 FYNNEI. Here the CDR3 reads CASSEERGGLLHGYTF. CDR3 in DNA: TGTGCCAGCAGTGAAGAAAGGGGAGGACTGCTGCATGGCTACACCTTC.

The chain couples TRBV5-5 to TRBJ2-5; no clear D. The length of the CDR3 is 15 residues. The germline V and J ends were trimmed by 4 bases and 4 bases, with 17 bases remaining between them. CDR1 and CDR2 (germline): SGHKS, YYEKEE (reference sequence). CDR3 sequence reads: CASSLGYSSGETQYF. In DNA, the CDR3 is TGTGCCAGCAGCCTGGGGTATAGTTCGGGAGAGACCCAGTACTTC.

This chain links TRBV12-3 or TRBV12-4 with TRBJ2-7; TRBD1 agrees at 7 bases. The CDR3 has 14 residues. V shed 5 bases, J shed 5 bases, and the junction held 9 bases outside the gene matches. CDR3 sequence (DNA): TGTGCCAGCAGTCGACGACAGGGTATAGACGAGCAGTACTTC. Amino acids: CASSRRQGIDEQYF.

This clonotype occurred many times. The rearrangement joins TRBV6-5 to TRBJ2-2; 7 bases agree with TRBD1. Germline V lookup: CDR1 MNHEY, CDR2 SVGAGI. The CDR3 has 15 amino acids. The junction had 5 bases not matched to a gene; V was cut back by 4 bases and J by 3 bases. The CDR3 loop is CASSFGTAYTGELFF. The CDR3 region has the DNA TGTGCCAGCAGTTTTGGGACAGCCTACACCGGGGAGCTGTTTTTT.

CDR3 DNA: TGTGCCAGCAGTTTAAAGCTCGGGACCCAGTACTTC. The encoded protein is CASSLKLGTQYF. The V call is TRBV12-3 or TRBV12-4, the J call TRBJ2-5, with D hard to call. With 2 bases removed from V and 7 bases from J, the gap between germline ends came to 8 bases. This CDR3 spans 12 amino acids.

This clonotype was seen once. The genes are TRBV7-3 and TRBJ2-2, with D unclear. The V gene lost 4 bases and the J gene lost 5 bases, with 11 bases spanning the gap. Per germline, CDR1 SGHTA and CDR2 FQGTGA. This CDR3 has 14 residues. This CDR3 is CASSSFDETGELFF. The CDR3 DNA sequence: TGTGCCAGCAGCTCTTTCGACGAAACCGGGGAGCTGTTTTTT.

This chain connects TRBV7-8 to TRBJ2-5, with D possibly TRBD2 on 6 matching bases. The CDR3 consists of 15 residues. The germline V and J ends were trimmed by 5 bases and 1 base, with 14 bases remaining between them. Per germline, CDR1 SGHVS and CDR2 FQNEAQ. In DNA, the CDR3 is TGTGCCAGCAGCCGTGTCGGGGGTCTCCAAGAGACCCAGTACTTC. This translates into CASSRVGGLQETQYF. The variable domain in full, completed from reference TRBV7-8 and TRBJ2-5, reads GAGVSQSPRYKVAKRGQDVALRCDPISGHVSLFWYQQALGQGPEFLTYFQNEAQLDKSGLPSDRFFAERPEGSVSTLKIQRTQQEDSAVYLCASSRVGGLQETQYFGPGTRLLVL.

The chain joins TRBV11-2 to TRBJ1-1, with D possibly matching TRBD1 (5 bases). Looked up from germline, CDR1 is SGHAT and CDR2 is FQNNGV. The CDR3 is 11 residues long. Trimming cost V 1 base and J 11 bases, with 8 bases left between them. CDR3 amino acids: CASSLGEGAFF. The CDR3 DNA sequence: TGTGCCAGCAGCTTAGGTGAGGGGGCTTTCTTT.